Listed below are T cell receptor beta chains from one sample, sequenced in a study of T-cell reconstitution after alpha-beta-depleted transplantation in children. TCRdb re-analysed the PCR reads in MiXCR, keeping a single row per CDR3 protein. The sample holds some 500,000 distinct CDR3 sequences, approximately 16% seen once. The material sequenced was PBMCs from the stem cell graft donor, taken from the stem cell graft. These TCRs come from a human donor who donated a stem cell graft to a child with acute lymphoblastic leukemia. Both conserved end residues are part of each CDR3. A D gene is named only where the DNA matches it firmly. Size values are once, few and many counts, or a class for expanded clones, and some rows have none.

clone_size d_call j_call v_call cdr3_aa cdr3_nt
. . TRBJ1-6 TRBV3-1 CASVQGFYNSPLHF TGTGCCAGCGTTCAGGGGTTCTATAATTCACCCCTCCACTTT
. . TRBJ2-7 TRBV7-9 CASSVTPSSYEQYF TGTGCCAGCAGCGTCACTCCTAGCTCCTACGAGCAGTACTTC
. . TRBJ2-1 TRBV19 CASSIVDGGVEQFF TGTGCCAGTAGTATAGTAGACGGGGGCGTTGAGCAGTTCTTC
. . TRBJ2-3 TRBV12-3/TRBV12-4 CASSFGVSSDTQYF TGTGCCAGCAGTTTTGGAGTAAGCTCAGATACGCAGTATTTT
. TRBD2 TRBJ2-2 TRBV29-1 CSVFAAGEAGELFF TGCAGCGTTTTTGCAGCGGGAGAGGCCGGGGAGCTGTTTTTT
. . TRBJ1-2 TRBV27 CASSLGGVGSSYGYTF TGTGCCAGCAGTTTAGGGGGGGTTGGCAGCTCCTATGGCTACACCTTC
. TRBD1 TRBJ2-1 TRBV5-1 CASKGTVDNEQFF TGCGCCAGCAAGGGGACAGTAGACAATGAGCAGTTCTTC
. . TRBJ1-1 TRBV7-9 CASSSTIQPLNTEAFF TGTGCCAGCAGCTCGACAATACAACCTTTGAACACTGAAGCTTTCTTT
. . TRBJ2-5 TRBV9 CASSALPGGNQETQYF TGTGCCAGCAGCGCCCTCCCCGGAGGGAACCAAGAGACCCAGTACTTC
many . TRBJ2-1 TRBV4-2 CASSQGGISYNEQFF TGTGCCAGCAGCCAAGGGGGGATATCCTACAATGAGCAGTTCTTC
many TRBD1 TRBJ1-2 TRBV9 CASSGQGGNYGYTF TGTGCCAGCAGCGGACAGGGTGGAAACTATGGCTACACCTTC